This T cell receptor beta chain was observed in a study of shared clonotypes between healthy human individuals. Across the study: Aged between 18 and 49, the donors were a couple of women and three men.

The test was conducted at deep level. Sequencing was performed with immunoSEQ multiplex PCR; in TCRdb, only in-frame clones are kept and a portion is missing. The sample consists of some 2.3 million clones, just over 90% of them appearing once. The CDR3 totals 14 residues. The V and J ends lost 0 bases and 5 bases respectively, with 12 bases between them. Germline-derived CDR1 and CDR2 are SGHRS and YFSETQ. Sequencing used naive CD4+ T cells from PBMCs. Subset defined: CD45RA+ positively selected. The chain employs TRBV5-1 and TRBJ2-7, with D perhaps being TRBD1 or TRBD2 (5 bases each). The source is a young man in good health. Some clones in this sample may be carry-over from other donors' samples. The CDR3 DNA sequence: TGCGCCAGCAGCTTGGGGGCCTGGGACGACGAGCAGTACTTC. Its protein product is CASSLGAWDDEQYF. Using reference TRBV5-1 and TRBJ2-7 for the parts outside the CDR3, the full variable domain is KAGVTQTPRYLIKTRGQQVTLSCSPISGHRSVSWYQQTPGQGLQFLFEYFSETQRNKGNFPGRFSGRQFSNSRSEMNVSTLELGDSALYLCASSLGAWDDEQYFGPGTRLTVT.